A single sample is the source of the 10 T cell receptor beta chains below, sequenced in a study of human T cells and chemical hapten exposure. Time point of the sample: pre-sensitization, week 0. Treatment noted: therapeutic diphenylcyclopropenone sensitization with weekly scalp DPC. TCRdb reprocessed the RACE reads via MiXCR and lists one record per CDR3 protein. The data contain about 110,000 distinct CDR3 sequences, approximately 12% of them singletons. The sequencing used whole blood, collected in connection with sensitization to the hapten diphenylcyclopropenone (DPC). Every receptor here comes from a woman in her forties or fifties with alopecia areata. Some clones in this sample may be carry-over from other donors' samples.

This clonotype was seen many times. The CDR3 sequence is CASSSYTSGGYEQYF. CDR3 DNA: TGTGCCAGCAGCTCCTATACTAGCGGGGGTTACGAGCAGTACTTC. This chain joins TRBV11-2 and TRBJ2-7; 11 nucleotides agree with TRBD2. Germline CDR1 SGHAT, CDR2 FQNNGV. The V gene end was trimmed by 4 bases and the J gene end by 4 bases; junction bases not matched to a gene: 6. This CDR3 is built from 15 residues.

This chain connects TRBV5-1 to TRBJ1-3; possible D gene TRBD1, 6 bases. This CDR3 is built from 14 residues. CDR1 is SGHRS, CDR2 YFSETQ, per germline. Trimming pared 4 bases from V and 4 bases from J, leaving 12 bases between. Here the CDR3 reads CASSHTGPGNTIYF. CDR3 bases: TGCGCCAGCAGCCATACAGGGCCCGGAAACACCATATATTTT.

This clonotype was counted a few times. The chain has TRBV7-9 and TRBJ2-7; D ambiguous. There are 14 residues in the CDR3. Germline V CDR1 and CDR2: SEHNR, FQNEAQ (reference sequence). V lost 4 bases, J lost 5 bases, and 15 bases lay in between. The CDR3 DNA reads TGTGCCAGCAGCTCCTTCGCTCCACCCGACGAGCAGTACTTC. This encodes CASSSFAPPDEQYF.

This chain uses TRBV7-2 with TRBJ1-5; D is possibly TRBD1 (6 bases). The V end was cut by 5 bases, the J end by 4 bases, with 12 bases between. Per germline, CDR1 SGHTA and CDR2 FQGNSA. The CDR3 loop spans 14 amino acids. CDR3 in amino acids: CASSIGQFNQPQHF. CDR3 nucleotide sequence: TGTGCCAGCAGCATCGGACAGTTTAATCAGCCCCAGCATTTT.

This clonotype was counted between two and nine times. The CDR3 DNA follows: TGTGCCAGTAGTCGGACTAGCGGGAGGGCCACCCCGCCGAAGACCCAGTACTTC. It yields the protein CASSRTSGRATPPKTQYF. This rearrangement joins TRBV19 to TRBJ2-5, with 15 bases lining up with TRBD2. The germline V gene encodes CDR1 LNHDA and CDR2 SQIVND (reference sequence). V lost 5 bases and J lost 6; bases outside the gene matches: 13. The CDR3 covers 18 residues.

The gene calls are TRBV7-9 and TRBJ1-1, with TRBD1 as a possible D gene (6 bases). The CDR3 spans 15 residues. Trimming pared 4 bases from V and 6 bases from J, leaving 18 bases between. Per germline, CDR1 SEHNR and CDR2 FQNEAQ (reference sequence). For the CDR3, the DNA is TGTGCCAGCAGCTACCCAAGACAGGAACTGGCTGAAGCTTTCTTT. Protein: CASSYPRQELAEAFF.

This clonotype was observed a few times. The chain combines TRBV18 with TRBJ1-1, with D possibly being TRBD1 (6 bases). V was trimmed by 4 bases and J by 4 bases, leaving 19 bases between them. The CDR3 is 16 amino acids. Per germline, CDR1 KGHSH and CDR2 LQKENI. The CDR3 DNA reads as TGTGCCAGCTCACAATCGGGGCCGGGGGCAGGCACTGAAGCTTTCTTT. It specifies CASSQSGPGAGTEAFF.

This clonotype showed up many times. The chain is built from TRBV18 and TRBJ1-5, with D perhaps matching TRBD1 (6 bases). Germline lookup yields CDR1 KGHSH and CDR2 LQKENI. Trimming removed 4 bases from V and 7 bases from J, with 11 bases in between. This CDR3 is 13 amino acids long. The CDR3 coding sequence is TGTGCCAGCTCACTAAACAGGGACCAGCCCCAGCATTTT. This gives the protein CASSLNRDQPQHF.

In the case of this clonotype: Germline is not matched at one junction end, which may reflect a read error. The CDR3 here is CANSEDRGAHTQYF. The CDR3 region has the DNA TGTGCCAACAGTGAAGACAGGGGCGCCCATACGCAGTATTTT. The chain has TRBV2 and TRBJ2-3; 8 bases map to TRBD1. Per the germline V gene, CDR1 is SNHLY and CDR2 is FYNNEI. This CDR3 is 14 amino acids long.

The chain links TRBV6-1 to TRBJ2-6, with no clear D. Germline CDR1 MNHNS, CDR2 SASEGT. This CDR3 is 15 amino acids long. With 8 bases removed from V and 0 bases from J, the gap between germline ends came to 11 bases. The CDR3 nucleotides read TGTGCCAGCGAGGAACTGTACTCTGGGGCCAACGTCCTGACTTTC. Protein sequence: CASEELYSGANVLTF.